Sequencing of this T cell receptor (beta chain) was carried out in a study of cytomegalovirus exposure and HLA in healthy donors (dated by TCRdb to about 2017). For context, the study as a whole: According to an earlier analysis of a few hundred of the donors, some 170 million T cells yielded 100 million or so unique TCR beta sequences and approximately 300 Gb of sequence data. Roughly 300 gigabases of sequencing data and around 80 million unique TCR sequences made up an early release that covered over 550 HLA-typed donors. The genetic ancestry cluster associated with self-reported Caucasian donors included 81% of the approximately 430 genotyped donors. The study was designed to test whether signatures of past pathogen exposure could be identified by cataloging public T cell receptors. Using immunosequencing, the study profiled T cell repertoires from around 680 subjects and related those repertoires to cytomegalovirus serostatus. In addition to the first cohort of approximately 670 subjects, a separate validation cohort of around 110 different subjects was used. To predict cytomegalovirus infection status, the study combined high-throughput TCR immunosequencing, statistical association of individual TCRs with disease status, and machine learning. A later analysis re-analyzed previously published TCR beta repertoires from roughly 630 donors and added high-resolution HLA genotyping to study TCR occurrence patterns. Rather than using new phenotypic data, the later analysis identified candidate immune exposures from TCR beta sequences and from how often those sequences occurred across donors. An earlier analysis of fewer than 750 of the donors used high-throughput TCR beta sequencing to judge whether each TCR beta V gene segment behaved as functional or pseudogenic. Donor age, sex, ethnicity and CMV serostatus were compiled together with the repertoire data. A later genetic analysis used genome-wide SNP genotypes for about 60% of the roughly 700 donors, treating that subset as a discovery cohort. All discovery cohort repertoires had been generated using a single sequencing platform. Both class I and class II loci were covered by HLA typing, at four-digit resolution. Typing coverage differed by locus: A, B, C, DRB1 and DQB1 were typed in about 629-640 donors, DQA1 in approximately 520, DPA1 in around 610, and DPB1 in 400 to 480. Several DR-DQ haplotypes were handled as single units for association and clustering because linkage in the cohort was strong. Across about 370 genotyped donors of the cohort, an average of roughly 230,000 unique TCR beta nucleotide sequences per donor were sequenced, and about a sixth of those sequences were non-productive. General conclusions and limits of the study: Compared with the approximately 710-donor mean, donors in an Asian-associated ancestry cluster had fewer N-insertions in productive TCRs, according to a later genetic analysis. CMV serostatus was the only immune exposure information available for the cohort. Strong co-occurrence of HLA alleles, especially DR and DQ, made assigning TCR associations to individual alleles difficult. The 87-base-pair reads could not distinguish some IMGT-functional V segments, including TRBV6-2 and TRBV6-3, so those segments were excluded. A later analysis found that TCR association rates varied across HLA loci, with DRB1 alleles showing the most associated TCRs and HLA-C alleles the fewest. The study gave a list of about 170 TCR beta chains associated with cytomegalovirus. In this cohort, only TCR beta chains were sequenced, and detectable features were limited by the absence of alpha or paired-chain data. An earlier analysis of approximately 600 of the donors showed that most TCR beta V segments appeared in productive rearrangements either about 87% or about 30% of the time, which broadly matched IMGT annotations. A cluster of highly shared sequence variants was judged likely to be a technical artifact of the sequencing pipeline. In a later analysis, several top co-occurrence clusters were reported to appear linked to parvovirus B19, influenza, CMV and Epstein-Barr virus. The authors suggested that the approach could potentially be extended to other disease states and immunological phenotypes. Sequencing depth was assumed to be roughly uniform across donors in the presence/absence analyses, though that assumption may not hold. Across donors, most TCR sequences were observed very rarely, whereas some public TCRs were present in many individuals. Because HLA typing was missing for some donors at each locus, association tests included only the typed subset. Specific HLA alleles were associated with about 17,000 TCR beta sequences at a false discovery rate of 0.05 in a later analysis. The classifier was reported to diagnose cytomegalovirus status with high specificity and sensitivity in both the original and validation cohorts. V-gene and J-gene trimming of TCR beta chains was associated with a missense DCLRE1C variant in a later genetic analysis, and the association was replicated in an independent cohort. Linkage disequilibrium might explain the correlated functional status among segregating V segments, but an unknown experimental factor could not be ruled out. Because counts were too low, seventeen rarely observed V segments, including chromosome 9 orphons, were excluded from the earlier analysis of around 590 of the donors. A further reported finding was that TCR beta sequences accurately predicted the HLA-A and HLA-B alleles for most subjects in the first cohort. Most CMV-associated TCR beta chains appeared to be HLA-restricted in a later analysis, and the HLA associations seemed to be driven largely by CMV exposure. A few of the identified cytomegalovirus-associated TCR beta chains were confirmed in vitro to be specific for cytomegalovirus antigens. Compared with equally common non-associated chains, HLA-associated TCR beta chains in a later analysis were more clonally expanded and had lower generation probabilities.

In total, roughly 670 healthy bone marrow donors made up the cohort. At the time of sampling, every cohort member was nominally healthy, though immune exposures that went unrecorded were likely present. The donor tested CMV seropositive and was one of the 289 seropositive cohort members. Every donor gave a peripheral blood sample, and the peripheral blood mononuclear cells from that sample were used for TCR beta sequencing. Genomic DNA was extracted from the blood cell samples with the Qiagen DNeasy Blood Extraction Kit. To note about this clone: Its antigen remains undetermined. No qualities accompany the bases; no much larger clone lies one base away.

Including cysteine and phenylalanine, the CDR3 has 15 amino acids. Only the CDR3 region is kept as DNA, spanning 45 bases read in frame from base 1. Reading the germline V gene gives CDR1 SGHVS and CDR2 FNYEAQ. The V end loses 5 bases and the J end loses 7 bases, and a stretch of 15 bases separates them. Library prep was done by the immunoSEQ multiplex PCR assay. For the multiplex PCR, a mixture combining 60 forward primers for TCR Vbeta segments and 13 reverse primers for TCR Jbeta segments was used. Amplification of the CDR3 region of rearranged TCR beta genes was performed with a multiplex PCR assay on genomic DNA. The amplified TCR beta libraries were sequenced on the Illumina HiSeq System as 87-base-pair reads. In the authors' own workflow: In a later analysis, tens of millions of unique TCR beta chains were counted across the roughly 670 repertoires, and some 10 million of these chains were shared by at least two donors. Raw reads were error-corrected and collapsed into unique sequences with a nearest-neighbor algorithm that merged closely related sequences to remove PCR and sequencing errors. To assign V, D and J gene segments, CDR3 sequences were aligned to IMGT reference sequences. For a sequence to be retained, at least a six-nucleotide match to both a V gene segment and a J gene segment was required. Rearrangements were called productive when the CDR3 lacked stop codons and stayed in frame with V and J; all others were non-productive. CDR3 was defined according to IMGT convention as the region running from the second conserved V-encoded cysteine to the conserved J-encoded phenylalanine. In an earlier analysis of just under 600 of the donors, sequences lacking an unambiguous match to a single V gene segment were excluded. An earlier analysis of some 610 of the donors called V segments functional above 56.7% productive rearrangements and segregating when the between-donor standard deviation exceeded 5%. A statistical classification framework was built for diagnosing cytomegalovirus status from the catalog of TCR beta chain sequences. In a later analysis, TCR nucleotide sequences were compared against IMGT/GENE-DB human TR gene sequences so that V and J genes could be assigned. Using the TCRdist pipeline, a later analysis assigned CDR3 sequences along with most-parsimonious VDJ recombination scenarios. In a later analysis, each TCR beta chain was defined by its CDR3 amino acid sequence together with its V-gene family, and reads without a unique V-gene family were excluded. To address suspected cross-contamination and a sequencing artifact, a later analysis removed around 600 highly shared, low-generation-probability nucleotide sequences. A later analysis calculated a clonal expansion index for each public chain from normalized within-repertoire ranks of inferred template counts. In a later analysis, generation probabilities were computed using a VDJ recombination model fitted to out-of-frame rearrangements, and the results were checked against IGoR. In a later analysis, hypergeometric tests were used to score TCR-TCR, TCR-HLA and TCR-CMV co-occurrence, with a repertoire-size bias correction applied to TCR pairs. In a later analysis, false discovery rates were estimated by permuting HLA or CMV assignments 20 times. A later analysis grouped co-occurring TCRs with DBSCAN, adding TCRdist sequence similarity when clustering within HLA-allele-positive subsets. Repertoires with fewer than 30,000 or more than 120,000 public chains, plus five repertoires with anomalous nucleotide sharing, were excluded from co-occurrence clustering. TCRdb limited this immuneACCESS table to in-frame rearrangements with V and J called. A share of clones is missing; checked studies link under half to unresolved V genes, and the rest is unexplained. The D gene and trimming were derived from the DNA, and the V and J assignments and clone size from that table. Recorded for this sample are about 130,000 clones; around two thirds of them occurred a single time. The ten largest clones capture approximately 4.8% of the sample.

The sequence was obtained from a man between 60 and 75 years old in good health and CMV-seropositive. This chain joins TRBV7-6 to TRBJ1-6; no confident D gene assignment can be made. Sample: PBMCs. The sequenced DNA is TGTGCCAGCAGCCCAATGGACGGGAGCAATTCACCCCTCCACTTT. Its protein reads: CASSPMDGSNSPLHF.